The rows below give T cell receptor beta chains drawn from one sample of a study of blood T cell repertoires in COVID-19. TCRdb keeps only in-frame clones here, not all; method: immunoSEQ multiplex PCR. This table has 200,000 to 250,000 clones, about 83% appearing once. Input material: PBMCs or T cells enriched from blood (not recorded which). The receptors originated from a middle-aged woman who had recovered from COVID-19. CDR3s include the opening cysteine and the closing phenylalanine or tryptophan. The D gene is left open where the match is weak. Only some rows state a clone size, as once, few, many or a class for expanded clones.

>NA|NA|TRBJ1-1|TRBV10-3
CAISGIGSEAFF
TGTGCCATCAGTGGCATAGGGAGTGAAGCTTTCTTT
>NA|TRBD1|TRBJ2-3|TRBV10-2
CASSEREGQGADTQYF
TGCGCCAGCAGTGAGAGGGAGGGACAGGGGGCAGATACGCAGTATTTT
>NA|NA|TRBJ2-7|TRBV9
CASSPHPTGYEQYF
TGTGCCAGCAGCCCACACCCGACTGGGTACGAGCAGTACTTC
>NA|TRBD2|TRBJ2-7|TRBV6-5
CASNTTSGRSYEQYF
TGTGCCAGCAACACGACTAGCGGGAGGTCCTACGAGCAGTACTTC
>NA|NA|TRBJ2-3|TRBV30
CAWSAESPPHF
TGTGCCTGGAGCGCCGAGTCCCCTCCCCATTTT
>NA|TRBD1|TRBJ2-5|TRBV12-3/TRBV12-4
CASRDREATQYF
TGTGCCAGCAGGGACAGGGAAGCGACCCAGTACTTC
>NA|NA|TRBJ1-1|TRBV28
CASSLRNTEAFF
TGTGCCAGCAGTTTGCGGAACACTGAAGCTTTCTTT
>NA|NA|TRBJ2-7|TRBV11-1
CASSLDPGYEQYF
TGTGCCAGCAGCTTAGACCCCGGGTACGAGCAGTACTTC
>NA|NA|TRBJ2-6|TRBV2
CASTEWRGANSGANVLTF
TGTGCCAGCACCGAATGGAGAGGAGCGAACTCTGGGGCCAACGTCCTGACTTTC
>NA|NA|TRBJ2-3|TRBV3-1/TRBV3-2
CASSLPGGGTDTQYF
TGTGCCAGCAGCTTACCCGGAGGGGGCACAGATACGCAGTATTTT
>NA|NA|TRBJ1-1|TRBV27
CASSLSAGSAEAFF
TGTGCCAGCAGTTTATCGGCAGGGTCGGCTGAAGCTTTCTTT
>few|TRBD2|TRBJ2-1|TRBV2
CASSGTSGKNEQFF
TGTGCCAGCAGTGGGACTAGCGGGAAGAATGAGCAGTTCTTC
>NA|TRBD2|TRBJ2-1|TRBV9
CASSVGTSSGRNYNEQFF
TGTGCCAGCAGCGTAGGGACATCTAGCGGGAGGAATTACAATGAGCAGTTCTTC
>NA|NA|TRBJ2-1|TRBV21-1
CASSERGLNWFYEQFF
TGTGCCAGCAGCGAACGGGGGTTAAATTGGTTCTATGAGCAGTTCTTC
>NA|NA|TRBJ2-2|TRBV4-1
CASSQVGSRDTGELFF
TGCGCCAGCAGCCAAGTCGGGAGTCGGGACACCGGGGAGCTGTTTTTT
>NA|TRBD2|TRBJ2-2|TRBV7-2
CASSQTSDTGELFF
TGTGCCAGCAGCCAGACTAGCGACACCGGGGAGCTGTTTTTT
>NA|NA|TRBJ2-2|TRBV6-6
CASSYIPQGRELFF
TGTGCCAGCAGTTACATACCACAGGGCCGGGAGCTGTTTTTT
>many|NA|TRBJ1-6|TRBV30
CAWSVRFRAGYSPLHF
TGTGCCTGGAGTGTCCGATTCAGGGCAGGATATTCACCCCTCCACTTT
>NA|NA|TRBJ1-5|TRBV7-2
CASSLGISNQPQHF
TGTGCCAGCAGCTTGGGCATTTCGAATCAGCCCCAGCATTTT
>NA|TRBD2|TRBJ2-3|TRBV5-1
CASSGRLAGLTDTQYF
TGCGCCAGCAGCGGCAGACTAGCGGGGCTCACAGATACGCAGTATTTT
>once|TRBD2|TRBJ2-3|TRBV2
CASSIGLAGMGGDTQYF
TGTGCCAGCAGCATAGGACTAGCGGGAATGGGGGGAGATACGCAGTATTTT
>few|TRBD2|TRBJ2-1|TRBV3-1/TRBV3-2
CASSQGLAGGPVINEQFF
TGTGCCAGCAGCCAGGGACTAGCGGGAGGGCCGGTTATCAATGAGCAGTTCTTC
>NA|TRBD1|TRBJ2-1|TRBV29-1
CSASRQGTYNEQFF
TGCAGCGCCTCTCGACAGGGAACCTACAATGAGCAGTTCTTC
>NA|TRBD1|TRBJ1-6|TRBV30
CAWRPIQGRNSPLHF
TGTGCCTGGAGGCCCATACAGGGGCGGAATTCACCCCTCCACTTT
>NA|TRBD1|TRBJ2-7|TRBV7-9
CASSSDRGPYEQYF
TGTGCCAGCAGCTCAGACAGGGGCCCCTACGAGCAGTACTTC
>NA|NA|TRBJ2-5|TRBV7-8
CASSFESSETQYF
TGTGCCAGCAGCTTTGAGAGTTCGGAGACCCAGTACTTC
>NA|NA|TRBJ2-3|TRBV12-3/TRBV12-4
CASRIQSTDTQYF
TGTGCCAGCAGGATACAGAGCACAGATACGCAGTATTTT
>NA|TRBD2|TRBJ2-1|TRBV10-1
CASSEYLAGGDSQFF
TGCGCCAGCAGTGAGTACCTAGCGGGAGGGGATTCGCAGTTCTTC
>NA|TRBD1|TRBJ1-2|TRBV11-2
CASSLGGQGNYGYTF
TGTGCCAGCAGCTTAGGGGGACAGGGTAACTATGGCTACACCTTC